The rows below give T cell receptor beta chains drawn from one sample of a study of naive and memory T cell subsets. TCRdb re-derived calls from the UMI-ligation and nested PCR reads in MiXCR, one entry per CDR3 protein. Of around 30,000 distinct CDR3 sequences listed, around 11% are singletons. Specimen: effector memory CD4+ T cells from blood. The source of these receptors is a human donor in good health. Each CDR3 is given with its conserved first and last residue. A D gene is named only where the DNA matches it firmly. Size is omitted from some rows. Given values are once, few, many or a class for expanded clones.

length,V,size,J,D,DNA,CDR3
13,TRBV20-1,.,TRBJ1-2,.,TGCAGTGCTAGGCGATCAGGGTTTTTAGGCTACACCTTC,CSARRSGFLGYTF
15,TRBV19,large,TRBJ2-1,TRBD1,TGTGCCAGTAGCCTCGGAGGGACAGGGCGGAATGAGCAGTTCTTC,CASSLGGTGRNEQFF
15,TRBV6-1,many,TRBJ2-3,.,TGTGCCAGCAGTGAAAACAGTCTTAGCACAGATACGCAGTATTTT,CASSENSLSTDTQYF
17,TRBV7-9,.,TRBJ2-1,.,TGTGCCAGCAGCTTAGTTCCAGGACAAACGCGGGCCAATGAGCAGTTCTTC,CASSLVPGQTRANEQFF
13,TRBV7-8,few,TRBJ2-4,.,TGTGCCAGCCGAGACAGAGCCAAAAACATTCAGTACTTC,CASRDRAKNIQYF
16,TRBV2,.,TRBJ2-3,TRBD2,TGTGCCAGCAGTGAAGCGACTAGCGGAAGCACAGATACGCAGTATTTT,CASSEATSGSTDTQYF
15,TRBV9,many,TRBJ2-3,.,TGTGCCAGCAGCGTAGCACAGGCTGGGACAGATACGCAGTATTTT,CASSVAQAGTDTQYF
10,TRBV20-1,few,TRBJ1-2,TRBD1,TGCAGTGCTAGAGGGACAGGGAAGACCTTC,CSARGTGKTF
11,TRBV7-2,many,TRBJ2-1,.,TGTGCCAGCAGCTTAGTTAGGGACTTGTTCTTC,CASSLVRDLFF
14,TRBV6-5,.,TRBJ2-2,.,TGTGCCAGCAGCATCAGGGTGAACACCGGGGAGCTGTTTTTT,CASSIRVNTGELFF
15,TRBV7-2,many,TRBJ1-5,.,TGTGCCAGCAGCTTAGTGACATCCCAAAATCAGCCCCAGCATTTT,CASSLVTSQNQPQHF
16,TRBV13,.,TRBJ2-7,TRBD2,TGTGCCAGCAGCCCCCGGGAGGCCCCCGAAATTTACGAGCAGTACTTC,CASSPREAPEIYEQYF
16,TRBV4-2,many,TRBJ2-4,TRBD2,TGTGCCAGCACCGGGGGGAGCGGGGGGTACCAAAACATTCAGTACTTC,CASTGGSGGYQNIQYF
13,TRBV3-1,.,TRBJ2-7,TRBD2,TGTGCCAGCAGCCTAGCGGGACCCTACGAGCAGTACTTC,CASSLAGPYEQYF
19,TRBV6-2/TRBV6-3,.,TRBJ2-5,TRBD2,TGTGCCAGCACCCCATCCACTTTCGGACTAGTCGAAATGAAAGAGACCCAGTACTTC,CASTPSTFGLVEMKETQYF
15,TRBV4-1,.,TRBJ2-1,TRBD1,TGCGCCAGCAGCCACCTCGACAGGGATGTCAATGAGCAGTTCTTC,CASSHLDRDVNEQFF
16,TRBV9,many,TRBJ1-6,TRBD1,TGTGCCAGCAGCGGACGTCCGGGACAGGATAATTCACCCCTCCACTTT,CASSGRPGQDNSPLHF
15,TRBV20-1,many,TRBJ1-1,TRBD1,TGCAGTGCTAGTAGAAAGCAGGGGGTTCAGACTGAAGCTTTCTTT,CSASRKQGVQTEAFF
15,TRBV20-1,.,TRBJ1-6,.,TGCAGTGCTAGGCTCCGCGGCAGGGACAATTCACCCCTCCACTTT,CSARLRGRDNSPLHF
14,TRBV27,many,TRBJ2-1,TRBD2,TGTGCCAGCAGCTTAGCGGGAGATCGGACTGAGCAGTTCTTC,CASSLAGDRTEQFF
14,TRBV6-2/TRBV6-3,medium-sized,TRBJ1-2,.,TGTGCCAGCAGGAAAGAAGGGACGCGGTATGGCTACACCTTC,CASRKEGTRYGYTF
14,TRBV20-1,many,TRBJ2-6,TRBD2,TGCAGTGCTAGCGGGGGGATTGGGGCCAACGTCCTGACTTTC,CSASGGIGANVLTF
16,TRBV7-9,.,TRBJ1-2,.,TGTGCCAGCAGTTATCAAGGAACAGCCGCCGGCTATGGCTACACCTTC,CASSYQGTAAGYGYTF
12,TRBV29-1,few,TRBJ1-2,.,TGCAGCGTTGAAGATTCTTCTGGGGGCTACACCTTC,CSVEDSSGGYTF
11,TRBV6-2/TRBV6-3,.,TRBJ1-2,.,TGTGCCAGCAGTAACTCACCGACTAGCACCTTC,CASSNSPTSTF
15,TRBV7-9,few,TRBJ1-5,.,TGTGCCAGCAGCTTCTCCGAGGGGTACAATCAGCCCCAGCATTTT,CASSFSEGYNQPQHF
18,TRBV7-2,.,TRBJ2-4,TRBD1,TGTGCCAGCAGCTTACGTCGGGACAGCTCTTTAGCCAAAAACATTCAGTACTTC,CASSLRRDSSLAKNIQYF
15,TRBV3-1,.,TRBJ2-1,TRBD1,TGTGTCAGCAGCAAAGGACAGGGGGTATACAATGAGCAGTTCTTC,CVSSKGQGVYNEQFF
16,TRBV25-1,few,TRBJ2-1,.,TGTGCCAGCAGTGGGGGTGGCCCAAGCTCCTACAATGAGCAGTTCTTC,CASSGGGPSSYNEQFF
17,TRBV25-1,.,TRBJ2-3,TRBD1,TGTGCCAGCACCGAGAGACGACAGGGGGAGACTGGAGATACGCAGTATTTT,CASTERRQGETGDTQYF
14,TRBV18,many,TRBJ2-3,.,TGTGCCAGCTCGCAAAATTGGAACACAGATACGCAGTATTTT,CASSQNWNTDTQYF
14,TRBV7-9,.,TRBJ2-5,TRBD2,TGTGCCAGCAGCGGGGGACTAGCGCAAGAGACCCAGTACTTC,CASSGGLAQETQYF
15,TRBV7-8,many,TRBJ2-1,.,TGTGCCAGCAGCTTAGGATTTGGGGTTTACAATGAGCAGTTCTTC,CASSLGFGVYNEQFF
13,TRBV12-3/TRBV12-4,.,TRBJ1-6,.,TGTGCCAGCAGTCGACAGCAGAATTCACCCCTCCACTTT,CASSRQQNSPLHF
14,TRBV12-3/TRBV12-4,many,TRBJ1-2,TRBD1,TGTGCCAGCAGCCAGGGGAGGGACAGGGATGGCTACACCTTC,CASSQGRDRDGYTF
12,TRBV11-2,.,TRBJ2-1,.,TGTGCCAGCAGCTTTTGCAACAATGAGCAGTTCTTC,CASSFCNNEQFF
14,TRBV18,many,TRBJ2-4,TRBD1,TGTGCCAGCTCACCACTCGGACAGGGTGACATTCAGTACTTC,CASSPLGQGDIQYF
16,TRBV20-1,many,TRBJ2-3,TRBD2,TGCAGTGCTAGTTTGCGGGAGGGCTCAAGCACAGATACGCAGTATTTT,CSASLREGSSTDTQYF
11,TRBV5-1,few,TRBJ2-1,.,TGCGCCAGCAGCTTGCACTCCGAGCAGTTCTTC,CASSLHSEQFF
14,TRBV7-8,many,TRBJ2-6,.,TGTGCCAGCAGCCCGCGCGAAGGGGCCAACGTCCTGACTTTC,CASSPREGANVLTF
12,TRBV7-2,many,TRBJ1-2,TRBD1,TGTGCCAGCAGGCCGGGACAGACGATCTACACCTTC,CASRPGQTIYTF
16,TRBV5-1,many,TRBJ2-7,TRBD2,TGCGCCAGCAGCTTGGGGCTAGCGGCCGGGACCAGCGAGCAGTACTTC,CASSLGLAAGTSEQYF
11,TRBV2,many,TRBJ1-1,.,TGTGCCAGCCTGCTCTTTACTGAAGCTTTCTTT,CASLLFTEAFF
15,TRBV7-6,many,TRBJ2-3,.,TGTGCCAGCAGCTTAATGGGGATTAGCACAGATACGCAGTATTTT,CASSLMGISTDTQYF